Below are 25 T cell receptor beta chains sequenced from a single sample in a study of breast tumors, draining lymph nodes, adjacent tissues. Via MiXCR, TCRdb re-called the multiplex PCR reads, giving one row per CDR3 protein. The data show approximately 250,000 distinct CDR3 sequences, less than 45% seen once. Breast cancer patients provided tissue from their axillary draining lymph nodes. Sequences were obtained from axillary lymph node tissue. The receptors were gathered from a female donor with breast cancer. Some clones in this sample may be carry-over from other donors' samples.

Turning to this clonotype: Mismatch with germline at one junction end may stem from a read error. V and J are TRBV7-8 and TRBJ1-1; the D gene is possibly TRBD1 (5 bases). CDR3 length: 13 amino acids. Germline V gene lookup returns CDR1 SGHVS and CDR2 FQNEAQ. The CDR3 region has the DNA TGTGCCGGCAGACCGGACATGAACACTGAAGCTTTCTTT. It is translated as CAGRPDMNTEAFF.

In regard to this clonotype: With a much larger clone just one base away, this may be a read error. The CDR3 DNA reads TGTGCCAGCAGCCGTGGGGTCCGCAACTACGAGCAGTACTTC. Translated, it gives CASSRGVRNYEQYF. This chain joins TRBV5-6 and TRBJ2-7; unclear D gene. V was shortened by 4 bases and J by 3 bases, with 14 bases between the two germline ends. The CDR3 consists of 14 residues. Looked up from germline, CDR1 is SGHDT and CDR2 is YYEEEE.

This clonotype showed up just a few times. A single base separates this from a much larger clone, so it may be a read error. The rearrangement uses TRBV7-3 and TRBJ2-2; TRBD2 is a possible D gene (5 bases). This CDR3 has 13 residues. The germline V gene has CDR1 SGHTA and CDR2 FQGTGA. V was clipped by 3 bases and J by 14 bases, with 16 bases between them. The CDR3 loop is CASSFSGIGNLFF. The CDR3 region has the DNA TGTGCCAGCAGCTTCTCCGGGATAGGGAATCTGTTTTTT.

Regarding this clonotype: No conserved phenylalanine or tryptophan is present at the end of the CDR3, so a read error is the likely explanation. This chain uses TRBV28 with TRBJ2-1; tentatively, D is TRBD2 (5 bases). Trimming cost V 5 bases and J 10 bases, with 15 bases left between them. The CDR3 is 13 residues long. Germline V gives CDR1 MDHEN, CDR2 SYDVKM. CDR3 in amino acids: CASSPLGRGEQFL. The CDR3, as DNA: TGTGCCAGCAGTCCCCTAGGTCGCGGGGAGCAGTTCTTA.

This clonotype was seen ten or more times. The chain links TRBV10-3 to TRBJ2-3, with D possibly matching TRBD1 (5 bases). CDR3 length: 16 amino acids. Trimming pared 0 bases from V and 2 bases from J, leaving 12 bases between. Germline-derived CDR1 and CDR2 are ENHRY and SYGVKD. As DNA, the CDR3 is TGTGCCATCAGTGAGTCGTGGGGCAGGCCCACAGATACGCAGTATTTT. Translation gives CAISESWGRPTDTQYF.

The V gene is TRBV25-1, the J gene TRBJ2-3, with 9 bases that match TRBD2. Trimming took 10 bases from V and 4 from J; bases not matched to a gene: 6. Germline V gene data show CDR1 as MGHDK and CDR2 as SYGVNS. The CDR3 is 13 residues long. The CDR3 is CATLAGRSDTQYF. The CDR3 nucleotides are TGTGCCACCCTAGCGGGGAGGTCAGATACGCAGTATTTT.

The CDR3 reads CASRPGTDTDTQYF. The CDR3 DNA reads as TGTGCCAGCAGACCCGGGACCGACACAGATACGCAGTATTTT. The chain employs TRBV7-2 and TRBJ2-3; either TRBD1 or TRBD2 may fit D (5 bases each). This CDR3 is 14 amino acids long. V lost 6 bases and J lost 2, with 12 bases in between. The germline gives CDR1 SGHTA, CDR2 FQGNSA.

This clonotype was detected many times. The chain combines TRBV7-9 with TRBJ1-5, with 7 bases that match TRBD1. V lost 5 bases to trimming and J lost 1 base; unmatched junction nucleotides: 14. The CDR3 runs 18 residues. CDR1 SEHNR and CDR2 FQNEAQ come from the germline V gene (reference sequence). This CDR3 reads CASSVRDREVVSNQPQHF. The CDR3 region has the DNA TGTGCCAGCAGCGTCCGTGACAGGGAGGTGGTGAGCAATCAGCCCCAGCATTTT.

This clonotype was observed at least ten times. The rearrangement links TRBV5-1 to TRBJ2-2, with 9 bases aligning to TRBD2. The CDR3 spans 17 residues. CDR1 is SGHRS and CDR2 is YFSETQ in the germline V gene. Unmatched junction bases numbered 8, after V lost 2 bases and J lost 3 bases. The CDR3 loop is CASSFHAGGPDTGELFF. The CDR3, as DNA: TGCGCCAGCAGCTTTCACGCGGGGGGGCCTGACACCGGGGAGCTGTTTTTT.

This clonotype was seen repeatedly, ten times or more. The gene calls are TRBV18 and TRBJ2-5, with D possibly being TRBD1 or TRBD2 (5 bases each). Germline V CDR1 and CDR2: KGHSH, LQKENI. The CDR3 is 13 amino acids. Trimming removed 5 bases from V and 5 bases from J, with 12 bases in between. CDR3 sequence: CASSSSWGETQYF. The CDR3 DNA sequence: TGTGCCAGCTCATCTAGTTGGGGGGAGACCCAGTACTTC. The full variable domain, rest sourced from reference TRBV18 and TRBJ2-5, is NAGVMQNPRHLVRRRGQEARLRCSPMKGHSHVYWYRQLPEEGLKFMVYLQKENIIDESGMPKERFSAEFPKEGPSILRIQQVVRGDSAAYFCASSSSWGETQYFGPGTRLLVL.

This clonotype was found a few times. The V and J genes are TRBV28 and TRBJ2-3; 10 bases line up with TRBD2. Germline trimming cut 5 bases from V and 4 bases from J; bases unmatched to any gene: 6. The CDR3 has 15 amino acids. Germline assignment: CDR1 MDHEN and CDR2 SYDVKM. In nucleotides, the CDR3 is TGTGCCAGCAGTCGGAGCGGGGGGGTGGCAGATACGCAGTATTTT. Amino acid sequence: CASSRSGGVADTQYF. Variable domain in full (rest from reference TRBV28 and TRBJ2-3): DVKVTQSSRYLVKRTGEKVFLECVQDMDHENMFWYRQDPGLGLRLIYFSYDVKMKEKGDIPEGYSVSREKKERFSLILESASTNQTSMYLCASSRSGGVADTQYFGPGTRLTVL.

V usage is TRBV7-2 and J usage is TRBJ1-6; D not certain. The CDR3 has 17 amino acids. Germline values: CDR1 SGHTA, CDR2 FQGNSA. Trimming left V 5 bases short and J 0 bases short, with 14 bases between. As DNA, the CDR3 is TGTGCCAGCAGCCCCCGGGCGGGGAGCTCCTATAATTCACCCCTCCACTTT. Amino acid sequence: CASSPRAGSSYNSPLHF.

The rearrangement uses TRBV7-6 and TRBJ2-4; 9 nucleotides line up with TRBD1. Losses at the gene ends were 5 bases for V and 1 base for J; bases not matched to a gene: 3. Germline V gene data show CDR1 as SGHVS and CDR2 as FNYEAQ. This CDR3 comprises 15 residues. The CDR3 is CASSRDREAKNIQYF. Here the CDR3 DNA reads TGTGCCAGCAGCCGGGACAGGGAGGCCAAAAACATTCAGTACTTC.

This clonotype has ten or more counts. The chain is built from TRBV10-3 and TRBJ2-3, with D perhaps matching TRBD1 (6 bases). There are 18 residues in the CDR3. The ends were cut back, 2 bases at V and 0 bases at J, with 18 bases in the middle. The germline CDR1 and CDR2 sequences are ENHRY and SYGVKD. CDR3 region: CAISEHRNRVPSTDTQYF. For the CDR3, the DNA is TGTGCCATCAGTGAGCACCGAAACAGGGTCCCTAGCACAGATACGCAGTATTTT.

The chain combines TRBV11-2 with TRBJ1-5; D is unresolved. Between the trimmed V and J ends, which lost 5 bases and 14 bases, there was a span of 19 bases. The V gene's germline CDR1 is SGHAT and CDR2 FQNNGV. This CDR3 is built from 13 residues. CDR3 in amino acids: CASSHGRADNEHF. CDR3 sequence (DNA): TGTGCCAGCAGCCACGGACGAGCAGACAATGAGCATTTT.

This clonotype was recorded many times. This chain uses TRBV3-1 with TRBJ1-6; D unresolved. This CDR3 has 13 amino acids. CDR1 is LGHDT and CDR2 is YNNKEL in the germline V gene (reference sequence). V was clipped by 10 bases and J by 5 bases, with 12 bases between them. In DNA form, the CDR3 reads TGTGCCACCAAGGGATTCCATAATTCACCCCTCCACTTT. This encodes CATKGFHNSPLHF.

As DNA, the CDR3 is TGTGCCAGCAGTGGGAGTAGCGGGGGGTGGGAGACCCAGTACTTC. Translated, it gives CASSGSSGGWETQYF. This chain uses TRBV6-2 or TRBV6-3 with TRBJ2-5; TRBD2 matches at 10 bases. With V trimmed by 5 bases and J by 5 bases, 8 bases remained unmatched. Germline values: CDR1 MNHEY, CDR2 SVGEGT. There are 15 residues in the CDR3.

The sample holds many counts of this clonotype. This rearrangement joins TRBV4-1 to TRBJ1-2; 8 nucleotides agree with TRBD1. The CDR3 loop spans 14 amino acids. The germline V gene encodes CDR1 MGHRA and CDR2 YSYEKL. V shed 3 bases and J 3 bases; nucleotides not matched to a gene: 3. The CDR3 nucleotides are TGCGCCAGCAGCCACCCGGGACAGGACTATGGCTACACCTTC. Translated: CASSHPGQDYGYTF.

This clonotype was seen repeatedly, ten times or more. The chain uses TRBV19 and TRBJ2-1, with 11 nucleotides matching TRBD2. Per the germline V gene, CDR1 is LNHDA and CDR2 is SQIVND (reference sequence). Trimming removed 6 bases from V and 3 bases from J; junction bases left unmatched: 4. This CDR3 has 15 residues. CDR3 sequence: CASRLAGVVYNEQFF. CDR3 bases: TGTGCCAGTAGACTAGCGGGAGTAGTCTACAATGAGCAGTTCTTC. The full variable domain, in which reference TRBV19 and TRBJ2-1 provide the parts outside the CDR3, is DGGITQSPKYLFRKEGQNVTLSCEQNLNHDAMYWYRQDPGQGLRLIYYSQIVNDFQKGDIAEGYSVSREKKESFPLTVTSAQKNPTAFYLCASRLAGVVYNEQFFGPGTRLTVL.

In its sample, this clonotype was seen a few times. This may arise from a read error, as a much more abundant clone is one base away. The chain joins TRBV12-3 or TRBV12-4 to TRBJ2-5, with TRBD1 identical over 8 bases. J gave up 4 bases and V 3 bases, and 10 bases lay outside the gene matches. The CDR3 runs to 16 residues. The chain's CDR3 is CASSFTVQGAAETQYF. The CDR3 DNA follows: TGTGCCAGCAGTTTCACTGTGCAGGGGGCCGCAGAGACCCAGTACTTC.

This clonotype came up many times. The V gene is TRBV6-5, the J gene TRBJ1-6, with D possibly TRBD1 on 5 matching bases. V gave up 5 bases and J gave up 6 bases, with 11 bases separating them. The germline V gene encodes CDR1 MNHEY and CDR2 SVGAGI. The CDR3 spans 14 residues. The CDR3 sequence: CASSPGRGNSPLHF. The CDR3 DNA sequence: TGTGCCAGCAGTCCGGGACGCGGTAATTCACCCCTCCACTTT.

This clonotype showed up many times. The chain employs TRBV5-6 and TRBJ2-3, with 9 bases aligning to TRBD2. V was clipped by 3 bases and J by 0 bases; unmatched bases: 2. The CDR3 has 15 residues. Looked up from germline, CDR1 is SGHDT and CDR2 is YYEEEE. The CDR3 spells CASSSGLASTDTQYF. CDR3 DNA sequence: TGTGCCAGCAGCTCAGGACTAGCGAGCACAGATACGCAGTATTTT.

Of note for this clonotype: In this CDR3 the conserved last residue, phenylalanine or tryptophan, is missing, so a read error is likely. It is unclear where the CDR3 begins or ends on the DNA, so no DNA is shown, and the CDR3 is as TCRdb lists it. This chain joins TRBV12-3 or TRBV12-4 and TRBJ2-5; no check of the table's D call, TRBD1, against the DNA was made. 15 amino acids form the CDR3, both terminal residues included. The chain's CDR3 is CASSGRDMQGYTFGS.

This chain uses TRBV29-1 with TRBJ1-6; no clear D. This CDR3 contains 13 residues. Germline loops: CDR1 SQVTM, CDR2 ANQGSEA. V lost 6 bases, J lost 7 bases, and 13 bases lay in between. The CDR3 nucleotides are TGCAGCGTAAGGGCCCAGAGCAATTCACCCCTCCACTTT. Protein product: CSVRAQSNSPLHF.

This clonotype was counted ten times or more. The V call is TRBV20-1, the J call TRBJ2-7; unclear D gene. Trimming removed 4 bases from V and 7 bases from J, with 14 bases in between. Germline loops: CDR1 DFQATT, CDR2 SNEGSKA (reference sequence). The CDR3 is 12 amino acids. The CDR3 sequence is CSAIAGVSEQYF. In nucleotides, the CDR3 is TGCAGTGCTATCGCAGGCGTTAGTGAGCAGTACTTC.